This note documents a single TCR beta chain sequence. Antigen specificity is unknown. PCR employed 60 Vbeta and 13 Jbeta primers. Data came from immunoSEQ multiplex PCR; TCRdb stores just in-frame clones and leaves some out. Of fewer than 70,000 clones detected, under 90% appear once; the ten largest clones hold 3.5% to 4%. These data belong to a study of cytomegalovirus exposure and HLA in healthy donors. Whole-study results and caveats: The later analysis indicated that the majority of CMV-associated TCR beta chains appeared HLA-restricted. In a later analysis, common viral pathogens appeared linked to several of the most significant clusters.

Germline lookup yields CDR1 SGHRS and CDR2 YFSETQ. The ends lost 3 bases at V and 5 bases at J; junction bases unmatched: 4. The CDR3 sequence is 13 residues long. The clonotype originates from a middle-aged woman in good health and CMV-seronegative. Sequenced input: PBMCs. The V call is TRBV5-1, the J call TRBJ1-2, with TRBD1 identical over 7 bases. The CDR3 nucleotides are TGCGCCAGCAGCTGGGACAGCCTGTATGGCTACACCTTC. The encoded protein is CASSWDSLYGYTF. Drawing the rest from reference TRBV5-1 and TRBJ1-2, the complete variable domain is KAGVTQTPRYLIKTRGQQVTLSCSPISGHRSVSWYQQTPGQGLQFLFEYFSETQRNKGNFPGRFSGRQFSNSRSEMNVSTLELGDSALYLCASSWDSLYGYTFGSGTRLTVV.